The present T cell receptor beta chain was sequenced within a study of T-cell memory formation after mild COVID-19. Study background: Clusters of TCRs were largely donor specific. The study's findings and limits: CD8+ contracting clones occupied EMRA, while CD4+ ones occupied mainly CM and EM. Pre-infection memory held some responding clones, suggesting pre-existing cross-reactive T cells responded.

CDR1 and CDR2 (germline): MNHEY, SVGEGT. The CDR3 runs 14 residues. Trimming removed 5 bases at V and 0 bases at J, with 10 bases between. Regarding this clonotype: The antigen remains undetermined.

Employing constant-segment primers, 5'RACE generated TCR alpha and TCR beta cDNA libraries bearing sample barcodes and UMIs. TCRdb reprocessed the 5' RACE reads with MiXCR, giving one entry per CDR3 protein. The sample holds fewer than 50,000 distinct CDR3 sequences, 6% to 8% seen once. The V call is TRBV6-2 or TRBV6-3, the J call TRBJ1-1; D unresolved. The specimen sequenced was PBMCs or a T cell subset sorted from them (not recorded which). The sequence came from a man aged 18 to 30 who had mild COVID-19 (a few samples of this study predate the infection). Cell type and time point are not known. This CDR3 reads CASSLPTVNTEAFF. In nucleotides, the CDR3 is TGTGCCAGCAGTCTCCCGACGGTGAACACTGAAGCTTTCTTT.